This paragraph reports one T cell receptor beta chain. The donors gave bone marrow, and they were healthy. Vbeta (60) and Jbeta (13) primers were used in the PCR. Clones were sequenced by immunoSEQ multiplex PCR, and TCRdb holds only the in-frame ones, with some missing. This sample has under 250,000 clones; roughly three quarters occur once, and the top ten carry about 1.7%. The record originates from a study of cytomegalovirus exposure and HLA in healthy donors. This receptor was obtained from a man between 45 and 60 years old in good health and CMV-seronegative. The sequenced sample was PBMCs.

The CDR3 spells CSAGQPGYEQYF. CDR3 sequence (DNA): TGCAGCGCTGGTCAACCGGGGTACGAGCAGTACTTC. V and J are TRBV29-1 and TRBJ2-5, with a possible D match to TRBD2 (5 bases). Near its end, the DNA agrees better with TRBJ2-7, so the J call may be wrong. Per germline, CDR1 SQVTM and CDR2 ANQGSEA. This CDR3 is 12 amino acids long.